What follows are 18 T cell receptor beta chains derived from one specimen sequenced in a study of blood T cell repertoires in COVID-19. Only in-frame clones appear in the TCRdb table, and some are missing; sequencing was by immunoSEQ multiplex PCR. The sample carries 310,000 or so clones, roughly 90% recorded once. The sequenced sample was peripheral blood. These receptors all stem from a man younger than 35 who had recovered from COVID-19.

This chain joins TRBV15 and TRBJ2-3; 14 positions match TRBD2. CDR3 length equals 17 residues. With V trimmed by 3 bases and J by 5 bases, 7 bases remained unmatched. Germline CDR1 LNHNV, CDR2 YYDKDF (reference sequence). The CDR3 reads CATSSRLAGGSVDTQYF. The CDR3, as DNA: TGTGCCACCAGCAGCCGACTAGCGGGGGGGTCGGTAGATACGCAGTATTTT.

Written as DNA, the CDR3 is TGTGCCAGCAGCTTAGGAGAGCACCGGGAGCTGTTTTTT. Protein product: CASSLGEHRELFF. The rearrangement links TRBV11-2 to TRBJ2-2; D unclear. The V end was cut by 1 base, the J end by 9 bases, with 9 bases between. This CDR3 region has 13 residues. Germline V CDR1 and CDR2: SGHAT, FQNNGV.

This clone showed up just once. J is TRBJ1-1 and V is TRBV9; maybe TRBD1 (5 bases). Germline lookup yields CDR1 SGDLS and CDR2 YYNGEE. V was trimmed by 5 bases and J by 1 base, leaving 15 bases between them. This CDR3 has 15 amino acids. CDR3 DNA sequence: TGTGCCAGCAGTAAAATTGACAGAACGAACACTGAAGCTTTCTTT. It codes for CASSKIDRTNTEAFF.

The V and J genes are TRBV11-2 and TRBJ2-7; 7 bases line up with TRBD2. The germline CDR1 and CDR2 sequences are SGHAT and FQNNGV. This CDR3 is 13 amino acids long. Germline trimming cut 2 bases from V and 5 bases from J; bases unmatched to any gene: 3. CDR3 protein: CASSLWEGHEQYF. CDR3 DNA sequence: TGTGCCAGCAGCTTATGGGAGGGCCACGAGCAGTACTTC.

The gene calls are TRBV6-2 or TRBV6-3 and TRBJ1-1; D gene ambiguous. V lost 1 base and J 5 bases, leaving 8 bases between the germline ends. The CDR3 totals 13 residues. Germline CDR1 is MNHEY and CDR2 is SVGEGT. Here the CDR3 reads CASSYYTGTEAFF. CDR3 nucleotides: TGTGCCAGCAGTTACTACACGGGGACTGAAGCTTTCTTT.

The chain links TRBV11-2 to TRBJ1-1; D perhaps matches TRBD1 (5 bases). V lost 6 bases and J lost 1, with 9 bases in between. The CDR3 has 13 residues. CDR1 and CDR2 from the germline V gene are SGHAT and FQNNGV. The CDR3 is CASSFGQNTEAFF. The CDR3 bases are TGTGCCAGCAGTTTTGGACAGAACACTGAAGCTTTCTTT.

CDR3 region: CASSLVPGETEAFF. The CDR3 DNA reads as TGTGCCAGCAGCTTAGTACCAGGGGAAACTGAAGCTTTCTTT. The chain carries TRBV7-9 and TRBJ1-1; a weak D match, TRBD1 (6 bases). This CDR3 is built from 14 residues. The V end was cut by 1 base, the J end by 5 bases, with 11 bases between. Germline values: CDR1 SEHNR, CDR2 FQNEAQ (reference sequence).

DNA of the CDR3: TGTGCCAGCAGTTTAGGGGGGACCACAGATACGCAGTATTTT. Its translation is CASSLGGTTDTQYF. The gene calls are TRBV27 and TRBJ2-3; possibly TRBD2 for D (6 bases). From germline, CDR1 is MNHEY and CDR2 SMNVEV (reference sequence). The germline V and J ends were trimmed by 2 bases and 2 bases, with 8 bases remaining between them. CDR3 length: 14 residues.

The chain recombines TRBV5-1 with TRBJ1-1; D remains ambiguous. In germline, CDR1 is SGHRS, CDR2 YFSETQ. Trimming took 0 bases from V and 1 from J, leaving 7 bases between them. This CDR3 spans 14 amino acids. The CDR3 sequence: CASSLEPGNTEAFF. CDR3 nucleotides: TGCGCCAGCAGCTTGGAACCGGGGAACACTGAAGCTTTCTTT.

This clone was seen a single time. The chain links TRBV4-1 to TRBJ1-5; no clear D. CDR1 MGHRA and CDR2 YSYEKL come from the germline V gene. The V and J ends lost 0 bases and 2 bases respectively, with 5 bases between them. The CDR3 is made up of 14 amino acids. The CDR3 region has the DNA TGCGCCAGCAGCCAAGACTCAGGCAATCAGCCCCAGCATTTT. Translated, it gives CASSQDSGNQPQHF.

This chain joins TRBV5-6 and TRBJ1-2; 8 bases are a match to TRBD1. The CDR3 spans 18 residues. Germline V gene lookup returns CDR1 SGHDT and CDR2 YYEEEE. V gave up 3 bases and J gave up 2 bases; unmatched junction bases: 15. The CDR3 DNA reads TGTGCCAGCAGCTGGACGCCATCCGGGACAGGAGAGAACTATGGCTACACCTTC. Its protein product is CASSWTPSGTGENYGYTF.

The chain recombines TRBV10-3 with TRBJ1-4; possible D gene TRBD1, 5 bases. This CDR3 comprises 15 residues. Germline CDR1 reads ENHRY; CDR2 reads SYGVKD. Trimming cost V 3 bases and J 7 bases, with 15 bases left between them. CDR3 region: CAISDSGGISEKLFF. In nucleotides, the CDR3 is TGTGCCATCAGTGACAGTGGGGGGATTAGTGAAAAACTGTTTTTT.

This clone was observed a few times. This chain links TRBV15 with TRBJ2-7; 8 nucleotides line up with TRBD1. V lost 0 bases, J lost 7 bases, and 2 bases stayed unmatched. The CDR3 extends over 13 amino acids. Germline V gives CDR1 LNHNV, CDR2 YYDKDF (reference sequence). CDR3 bases: TGTGCCACCAGCAGAGACAGGGGGCAAGAGCAGTACTTC. Residues: CATSRDRGQEQYF.

For this clone: The same CDR3 can be traced to other DNA sequences in this sample. This chain joins TRBV7-2 and TRBJ1-3; D might be TRBD1 (5 bases). In germline, CDR1 is SGHTA, CDR2 FQGNSA. The CDR3 covers 17 residues. V dropped 1 base and J dropped 3 bases, with 16 bases sitting between them. CDR3 nucleotide sequence: TGTGCCAGCAGCTTAGTCCCCCCAGGGTCGAGTGGAAACACCATATATTTT. Its translation is CASSLVPPGSSGNTIYF.

The chain recombines TRBV2 with TRBJ2-1; TRBD2 aligns across 9 bases. Looked up from germline, CDR1 is SNHLY and CDR2 is FYNNEI. After removal of 10 bases from V and 5 bases from J, the junction contained 12 bases not matched to a gene. CDR3 length equals 15 residues. The DNA for the CDR3 is TGTGCCACCAGGATGAGTAGCGGGGGAGACAATGAGCAGTTCTTC. Translated, it gives CATRMSSGGDNEQFF.

This clone was seen once. The chain links TRBV6-5 to TRBJ1-1; D is ambiguous. V lost 5 bases and J lost 7, with 11 bases in between. Germline CDR1 MNHEY, CDR2 SVGAGI. The CDR3 loop spans 12 amino acids. CDR3 amino acids: CASSRGTYEAFF. The CDR3 nucleotides are TGTGCCAGCAGTCGGGGTACCTATGAAGCTTTCTTT.

CDR3 sequence reads: CASSGGHPNTEAFF. CDR3 coding DNA: TGTGCCAGCAGCGGGGGACACCCGAACACTGAAGCTTTCTTT. This rearrangement joins TRBV11-3 to TRBJ1-1; the D gene is possibly TRBD1 (6 bases). The germline gives CDR1 SGHNT, CDR2 YENEEA. The CDR3 runs to 14 residues. V was cut by 5 bases and J by 1 base, with 11 bases left in between. Together with reference TRBV11-3 and TRBJ1-1, the CDR3 gives the full variable domain: EAGVVQSPRYKIIEKKQPVAFWCNPISGHNTLYWYLQNLGQGPELLIRYENEEAVDDSQLPKDRFSAERLKGVDSTLKIQPAELGDSAVYLCASSGGHPNTEAFFGQGTRLTVV.

The chain links TRBV10-3 to TRBJ1-2; TRBD1 is a possible D gene (5 bases). Trimming stripped 6 bases from V and 7 bases from J, with 12 bases between. Germline V CDR1 and CDR2: ENHRY, SYGVKD. The CDR3 contains 12 residues. The CDR3 is CAISAIGGGYTF. CDR3 DNA sequence: TGTGCCATCAGCGCGATCGGGGGTGGCTACACCTTC.